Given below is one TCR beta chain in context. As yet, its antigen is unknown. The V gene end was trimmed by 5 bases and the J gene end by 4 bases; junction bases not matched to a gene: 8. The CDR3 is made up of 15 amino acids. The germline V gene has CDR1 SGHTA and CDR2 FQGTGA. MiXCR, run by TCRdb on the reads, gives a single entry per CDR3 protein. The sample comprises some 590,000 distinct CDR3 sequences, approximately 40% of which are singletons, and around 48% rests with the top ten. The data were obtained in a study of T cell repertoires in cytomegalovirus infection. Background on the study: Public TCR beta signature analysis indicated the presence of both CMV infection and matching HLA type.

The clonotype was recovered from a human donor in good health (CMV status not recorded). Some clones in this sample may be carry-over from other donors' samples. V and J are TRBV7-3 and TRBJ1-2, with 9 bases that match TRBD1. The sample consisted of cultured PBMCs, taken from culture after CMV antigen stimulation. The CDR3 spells CASSPWDRVIYGYTF. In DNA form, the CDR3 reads TGTGCCAGCAGCCCCTGGGACAGGGTTATCTATGGCTACACCTTC.